Given below is one T cell receptor (beta chain) in context. Its antigen is not known. This entry comes from a study of T-cell memory formation after mild COVID-19. 5'RACE with constant-segment primers yielded barcoded, UMI-tagged TCR alpha and TCR beta cDNA libraries. TCRdb re-derived calls from the 5' RACE reads in MiXCR, one entry per CDR3 protein. Of fewer than 400,000 distinct CDR3 sequences in the sample, roughly 13% were seen once. General study findings and limits: The finding that pre-infection memory included some responding clones suggested that cross-reactive memory joined. Day 15 to 85 contractors were CD4/CD8 balanced; later expanders leaned CD4+.

CDR3 length: 15 amino acids. The J segment lost 6 bases and the V segment lost 0 bases, leaving 5 bases of the junction unmatched. CDR1 MNHEY and CDR2 SVGEGT come from the germline V gene. The V and J genes are TRBV6-2 or TRBV6-3 and TRBJ1-5; 7 bases are shared with TRBD1. This TCR was recovered from a man younger than 35 who had mild COVID-19 (a few samples of this study predate the infection). Cell type and time point are not known. The sample comprised PBMCs or a T cell subset sorted from them (not recorded which). The CDR3 region is CASSYSDRARQPQHF. Written as DNA, the CDR3 is TGTGCCAGCAGTTACTCCGACAGGGCCCGTCAGCCCCAGCATTTT.